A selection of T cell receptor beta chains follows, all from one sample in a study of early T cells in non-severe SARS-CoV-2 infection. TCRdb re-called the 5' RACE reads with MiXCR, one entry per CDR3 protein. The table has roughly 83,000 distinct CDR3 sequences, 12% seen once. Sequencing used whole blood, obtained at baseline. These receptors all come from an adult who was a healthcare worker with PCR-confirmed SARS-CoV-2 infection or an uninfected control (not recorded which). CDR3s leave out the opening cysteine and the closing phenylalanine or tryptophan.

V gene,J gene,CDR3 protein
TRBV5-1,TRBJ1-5,ASSFLPGLGQPQH
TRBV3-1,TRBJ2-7,ASSQPGQGNYEQY
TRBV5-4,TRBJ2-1,ASSSGTGYNEQF
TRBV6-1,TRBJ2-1,ASSENIERLATYNEQF
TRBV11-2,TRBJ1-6,ASSLGPGDSPLH
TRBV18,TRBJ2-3,ASSPPRGTGTDTQY
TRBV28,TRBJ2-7,ASRDGGGFYEQY
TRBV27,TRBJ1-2,ASSLTGINYGYT
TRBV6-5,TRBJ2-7,ACGEREGWEQY
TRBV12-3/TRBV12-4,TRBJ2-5,ASSFRDMSRDQY
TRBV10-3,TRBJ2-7,AIKRGQSAYEQY
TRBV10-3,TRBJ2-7,AISEQASIYEQY
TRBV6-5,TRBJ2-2,ASSYSFALAANTGELF
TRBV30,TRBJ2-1,AWSVSRGTYNEQF
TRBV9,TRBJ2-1,ASSVAQGYNEQF
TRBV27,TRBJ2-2,ASSLFSGTLKTGELF
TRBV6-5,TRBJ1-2,ASRPRAAYGYT
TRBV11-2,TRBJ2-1,ASRGRGGDEQF
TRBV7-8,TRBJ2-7,ASSLDRFFYEQY
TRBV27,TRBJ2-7,ASSPGRGPYEQY
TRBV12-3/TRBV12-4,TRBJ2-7,ASRSGSFSYEQY
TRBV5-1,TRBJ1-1,ASSLMGQNTEAF
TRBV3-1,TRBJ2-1,ASSQAPAGGKSYNEQF
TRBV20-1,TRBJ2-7,SARGPGGTSYEQY
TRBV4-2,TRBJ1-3,ASSPAGVESGSGNTIY
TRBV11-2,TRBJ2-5,ASRPGGETQY
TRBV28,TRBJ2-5,ASSLLQGEETQY
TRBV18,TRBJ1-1,ASSPKDRGSEAF
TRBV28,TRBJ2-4,ASSEVSVSPNIQY
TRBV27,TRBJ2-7,ANTGNPYEQY
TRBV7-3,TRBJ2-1,ASTRLPGYNEQF
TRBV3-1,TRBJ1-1,ASSQVGPSETEAF
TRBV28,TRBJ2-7,ASSTRQGMSYEQY
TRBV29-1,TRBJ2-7,SVGTGMVYEQY
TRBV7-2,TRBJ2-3,ASSLSGTGAGDTQY
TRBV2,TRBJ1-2,ASSLNRGGNYGYT
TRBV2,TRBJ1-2,ASSEPPPGLPNYGYT
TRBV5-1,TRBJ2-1,ASSLVKSSYNEQF
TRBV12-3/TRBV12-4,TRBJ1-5,ASSRGIQVGNQPQH
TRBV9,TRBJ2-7,ASSVTASGSYEQY
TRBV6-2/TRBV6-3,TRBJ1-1,ASTYTGTAAPMNTEAF
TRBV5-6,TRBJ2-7,ARSLGPAGSYEQY
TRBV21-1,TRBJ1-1,ASSSQLTSGRGTEAF
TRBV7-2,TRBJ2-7,ASSFLWGYSYEQY
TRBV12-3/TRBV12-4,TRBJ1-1,ATKKAGEIEAF
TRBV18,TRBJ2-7,ASSPIGQGDEQY
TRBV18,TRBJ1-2,ASSREEASNYGYT
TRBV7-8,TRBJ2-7,ASSLAELYEQY
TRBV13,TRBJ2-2,ASNRQEPYRPPGELF
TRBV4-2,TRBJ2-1,ASSQDSATPREQF
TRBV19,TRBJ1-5,ASRVGDSNQPQH
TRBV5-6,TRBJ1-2,ASSGRQGAGYGYT
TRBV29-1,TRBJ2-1,SVHGQLANEQF
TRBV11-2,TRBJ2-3,ASSAGLPSTDTQY